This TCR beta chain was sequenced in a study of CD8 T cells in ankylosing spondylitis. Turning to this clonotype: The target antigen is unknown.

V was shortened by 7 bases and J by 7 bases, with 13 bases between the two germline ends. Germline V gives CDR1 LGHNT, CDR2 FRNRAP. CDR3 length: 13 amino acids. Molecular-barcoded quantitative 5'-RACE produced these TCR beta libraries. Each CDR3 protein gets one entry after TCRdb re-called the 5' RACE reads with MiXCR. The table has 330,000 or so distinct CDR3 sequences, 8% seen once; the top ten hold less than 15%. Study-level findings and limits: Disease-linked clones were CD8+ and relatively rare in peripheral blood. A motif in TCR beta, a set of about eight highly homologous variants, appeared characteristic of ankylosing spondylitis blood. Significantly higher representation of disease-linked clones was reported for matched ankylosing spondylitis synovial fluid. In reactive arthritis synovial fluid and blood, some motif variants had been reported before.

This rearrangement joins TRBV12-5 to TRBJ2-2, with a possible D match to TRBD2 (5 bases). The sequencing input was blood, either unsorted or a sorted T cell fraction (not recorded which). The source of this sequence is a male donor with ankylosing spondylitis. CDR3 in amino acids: CASALPGSGELFF. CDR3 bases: TGTGCTAGTGCCCTACCGGGGAGCGGGGAGCTGTTTTTT.